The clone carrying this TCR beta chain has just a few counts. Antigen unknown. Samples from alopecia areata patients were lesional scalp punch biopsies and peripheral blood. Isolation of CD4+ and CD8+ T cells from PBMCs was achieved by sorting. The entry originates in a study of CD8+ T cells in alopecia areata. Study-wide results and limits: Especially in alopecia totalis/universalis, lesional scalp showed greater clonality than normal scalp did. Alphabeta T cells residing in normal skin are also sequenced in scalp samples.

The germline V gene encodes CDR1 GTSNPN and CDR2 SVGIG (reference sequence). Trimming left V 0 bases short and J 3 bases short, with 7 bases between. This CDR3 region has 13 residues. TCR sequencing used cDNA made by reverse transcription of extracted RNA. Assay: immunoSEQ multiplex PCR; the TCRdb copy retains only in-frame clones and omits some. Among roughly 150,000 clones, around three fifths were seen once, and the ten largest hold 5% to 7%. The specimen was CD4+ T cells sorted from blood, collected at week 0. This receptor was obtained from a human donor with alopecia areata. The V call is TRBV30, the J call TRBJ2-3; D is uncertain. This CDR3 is CAWSVRPTDTQYF. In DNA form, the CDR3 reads TGTGCCTGGAGTGTACGGCCGACAGATACGCAGTATTTT.